A selection of T cell receptor beta chains follows, all from one sample in a study of glioma-infiltrating T cells after dendritic cell vaccination. Clones were read by immunoSEQ multiplex PCR, and TCRdb kept only the in-frame ones, dropping some. The data contain over 90,000 clones, about 83% of them singletons. The starting material was blood, obtained before dendritic cell vaccination. All receptors derive from a human donor with glioblastoma. Both conserved end residues are part of each CDR3. D genes are given only for firm matches. Expanded clones are given a class, and other clones once, few, many or no size at all.

>TRBD2|NA|TRBJ2-1|TRBV5-1
CASRPSSGGPHNEQFF
TGCGCCAGCAGGCCTTCTAGCGGGGGGCCTCACAATGAGCAGTTCTTC
>TRBD2|NA|TRBJ2-1|TRBV10-3
CATGRAGVTEQFF
TGTGCCACAGGGCGGGCGGGAGTAACTGAGCAGTTCTTC
>NA|once|TRBJ2-7|TRBV21-1
CASITGEGGEQYF
TGTGCCAGCATCACCGGGGAGGGGGGCGAGCAGTACTTC
>TRBD1|NA|TRBJ2-7|TRBV10-3
CAISGNRGKNLMQYF
TGTGCCATCAGTGGGAACAGGGGTAAAAATTTAATGCAGTACTTC
>NA|NA|TRBJ1-1|TRBV5-4
CASSSPGGVGMNTEAFF
TGTGCCAGCAGCTCCCCCGGAGGCGTTGGCATGAACACTGAAGCTTTCTTT
>NA|NA|TRBJ1-1|TRBV21-1
CASRTGSTEAFF
TGTGCCAGCAGGACAGGGAGCACTGAAGCTTTCTTT
>TRBD2|NA|TRBJ2-1|TRBV11-3
CASSLDGSGMGARDNEQFF
TGTGCCAGCAGCTTAGATGGGAGCGGGATGGGAGCTCGGGACAATGAGCAGTTCTTC
>NA|NA|TRBJ1-1|TRBV11-2
CASSLMPPYEAFF
TGTGCCAGCAGCCTAATGCCTCCTTATGAAGCTTTCTTT
>NA|NA|TRBJ2-3|TRBV19
CASSLADTQYF
TGTGCCAGTAGTTTGGCCGATACGCAGTATTTT
>NA|NA|TRBJ1-5|TRBV19
CASSISGGADQPQHF
TGTGCCAGTAGTATATCGGGGGGCGCGGATCAGCCCCAGCATTTT
>NA|NA|TRBJ1-1|TRBV18
CASSPPKTANTEAFF
TGTGCCAGCTCACCACCTAAGACAGCGAACACTGAAGCTTTCTTT
>TRBD1|NA|TRBJ1-6|TRBV5-4
CASSLTGDNSPLHF
TGTGCCAGCAGCTTGACAGGGGATAACTCACCCCTCCACTTT
>NA|NA|TRBJ2-5|TRBV25-1
CASSEVWTQYF
TGTGCCAGCAGTGAAGTATGGACCCAGTACTTC
>NA|NA|TRBJ2-1|TRBV7-9
CASSLGAGEQFF
TGTGCCAGCAGCTTAGGGGCAGGGGAGCAGTTCTTC
>TRBD1|NA|TRBJ2-7|TRBV5-4
CASSSLIPGQGDYEQYF
TGTGCCAGCAGCTCACTTATCCCGGGACAGGGTGACTACGAGCAGTACTTC
>TRBD1|NA|TRBJ2-7|TRBV5-1
CASSLAQPNDRVGYEQYF
TGCGCCAGCAGCTTGGCCCAGCCAAACGACAGGGTGGGTTACGAGCAGTACTTC
>TRBD1|NA|TRBJ2-5|TRBV5-4
CASSLPTGGGGTQYF
TGTGCCAGCAGCCTACCGACAGGGGGCGGTGGCACCCAGTACTTC
>NA|few|TRBJ1-1|TRBV5-4
CASSRTAGVMNTEAFF
TGTGCCAGCAGCCGTACAGCAGGGGTGATGAACACTGAAGCTTTCTTT
>NA|NA|TRBJ2-5|TRBV12-5
CASGPREGLETQYF
TGTGCTAGTGGCCCCCGGGAAGGGCTAGAGACCCAGTACTTC
>NA|NA|TRBJ1-1|TRBV20-1
CSAGGNTEAFF
TGCAGTGCGGGGGGGAACACTGAAGCTTTCTTT
>NA|NA|TRBJ1-2|TRBV9
CASSSGGPGGYTF
TGTGCCAGCAGCTCCGGCGGTCCGGGTGGCTACACCTTC
>TRBD1|NA|TRBJ1-2|TRBV4-1
CASSLPRDRVDYGYTF
TGCGCCAGCAGCCTCCCCCGGGACAGGGTGGACTATGGCTACACCTTC
>TRBD2|NA|TRBJ2-5|TRBV5-6
CASSFLSGDWETQYF
TGTGCCAGCAGCTTCCTTAGCGGGGATTGGGAGACCCAGTACTTC
>NA|NA|TRBJ2-5|TRBV5-1
CASSFHQGPRETQYF
TGCGCCAGCAGCTTTCACCAGGGGCCCAGGGAGACCCAGTACTTC
>NA|once|TRBJ2-7|TRBV19
CASSVDTYEQYF
TGTGCCAGTAGTGTGGACACCTACGAGCAGTACTTC
>NA|NA|TRBJ2-1|TRBV29-1
CSVEKRNTYNEQFF
TGCAGCGTTGAAAAGCGGAATACCTACAATGAGCAGTTCTTC
>NA|NA|TRBJ1-1|TRBV2
CASSGGIQGIRMNTEAFF
TGTGCCAGCAGTGGGGGGATTCAGGGGATTAGGATGAACACTGAAGCTTTCTTT
>TRBD2|NA|TRBJ2-1|TRBV11-2
CASSLQLTSVMLNEQFF
TGTGCCAGCAGCTTGCAATTGACTAGCGTTATGCTCAATGAGCAGTTCTTC
>NA|few|TRBJ1-1|TRBV21-1
CASSKRRGPRDTEAFF
TGTGCCAGCAGCAAAAGGAGGGGTCCCAGGGACACTGAAGCTTTCTTT
>NA|NA|TRBJ1-1|TRBV5-1
CASSFQANTEAFF
TGCGCCAGCAGTTTTCAGGCCAACACTGAAGCTTTCTTT
>NA|NA|TRBJ2-1|TRBV27
CASSFDGGNEQFF
TGTGCCAGCAGTTTTGACGGCGGCAATGAGCAGTTCTTC
>NA|NA|TRBJ1-5|TRBV18
CASSPRTPYSNQPQHF
TGTGCCAGCTCACCAAGGACACCGTATAGCAATCAGCCCCAGCATTTT
>NA|NA|TRBJ2-3|TRBV5-6
CASSYRVRTDTQYF
TGTGCCAGCAGCTACAGGGTTCGGACAGATACGCAGTATTTT
>TRBD2|once|TRBJ2-1|TRBV5-1
CASSASGADSFF
TGCGCCAGCAGCGCTAGCGGGGCGGACTCGTTCTTC
>TRBD1|NA|TRBJ1-2|TRBV18
CASSPDRAGYTF
TGTGCCAGCTCCCCGGACAGGGCTGGCTACACCTTC
>TRBD2|few|TRBJ2-3|TRBV5-1
CASSPTPTSGGPSSTDTQYF
TGCGCCAGCAGCCCCACCCCGACTAGCGGGGGGCCCTCAAGCACAGATACGCAGTATTTT